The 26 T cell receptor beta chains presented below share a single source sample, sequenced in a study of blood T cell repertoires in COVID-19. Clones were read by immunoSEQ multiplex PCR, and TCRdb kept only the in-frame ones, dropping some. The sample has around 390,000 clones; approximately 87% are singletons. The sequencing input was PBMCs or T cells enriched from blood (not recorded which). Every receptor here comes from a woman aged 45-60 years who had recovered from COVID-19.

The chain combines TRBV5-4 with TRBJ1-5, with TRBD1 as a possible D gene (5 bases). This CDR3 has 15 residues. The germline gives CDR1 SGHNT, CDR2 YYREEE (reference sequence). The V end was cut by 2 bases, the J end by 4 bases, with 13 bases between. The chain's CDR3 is CASSFGGVVNQPQHF. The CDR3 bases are TGTGCCAGCAGCTTTGGAGGGGTGGTGAATCAGCCCCAGCATTTT.

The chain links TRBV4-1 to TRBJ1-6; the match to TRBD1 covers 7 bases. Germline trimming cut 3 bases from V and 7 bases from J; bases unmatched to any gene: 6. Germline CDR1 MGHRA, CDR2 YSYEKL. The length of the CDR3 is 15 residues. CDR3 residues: CASSHPGQTNSPLHF. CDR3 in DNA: TGCGCCAGCAGCCATCCGGGACAGACCAATTCACCCCTCCACTTT.

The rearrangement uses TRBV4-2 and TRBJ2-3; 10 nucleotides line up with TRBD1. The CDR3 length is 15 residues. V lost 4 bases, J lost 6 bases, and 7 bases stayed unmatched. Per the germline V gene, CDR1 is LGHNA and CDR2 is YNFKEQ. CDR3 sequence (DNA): TGTGCCAGCAGCCTCAGACAGGGGGCGAGGGATACGCAGTATTTT. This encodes CASSLRQGARDTQYF.

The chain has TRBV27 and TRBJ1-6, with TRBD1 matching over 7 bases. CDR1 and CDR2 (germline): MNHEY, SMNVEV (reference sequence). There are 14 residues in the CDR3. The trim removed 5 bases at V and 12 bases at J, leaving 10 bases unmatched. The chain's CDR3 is CASSTQGPVKPLHF. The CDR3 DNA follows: TGTGCCAGCAGTACACAGGGGCCAGTGAAACCCCTCCACTTT.

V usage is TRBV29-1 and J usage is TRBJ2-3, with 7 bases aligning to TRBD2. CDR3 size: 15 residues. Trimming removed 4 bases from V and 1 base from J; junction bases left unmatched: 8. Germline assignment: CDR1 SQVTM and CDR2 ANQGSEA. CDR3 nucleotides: TGCAGCGTTGCGTTACTAGCGATCCGCACAGATACGCAGTATTTT. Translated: CSVALLAIRTDTQYF.

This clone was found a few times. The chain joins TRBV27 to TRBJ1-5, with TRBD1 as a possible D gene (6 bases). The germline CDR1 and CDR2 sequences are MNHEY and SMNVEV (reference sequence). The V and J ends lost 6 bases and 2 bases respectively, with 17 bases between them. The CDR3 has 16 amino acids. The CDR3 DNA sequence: TGTGCCAGCAGATTAAGTGGCAGGGGAGGCAATCAGCCCCAGCATTTT. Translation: CASRLSGRGGNQPQHF.

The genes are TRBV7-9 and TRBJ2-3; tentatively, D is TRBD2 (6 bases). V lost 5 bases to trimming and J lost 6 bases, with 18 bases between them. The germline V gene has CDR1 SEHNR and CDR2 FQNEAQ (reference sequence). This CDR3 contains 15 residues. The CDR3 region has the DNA TGTGCCAGCAGCCCGGGACTTTCCCGGGGGGATACGCAGTATTTT. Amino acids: CASSPGLSRGDTQYF.

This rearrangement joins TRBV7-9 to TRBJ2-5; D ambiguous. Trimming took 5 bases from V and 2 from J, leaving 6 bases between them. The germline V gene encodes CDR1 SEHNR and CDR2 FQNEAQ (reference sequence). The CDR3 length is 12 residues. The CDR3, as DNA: TGTGCCAGCAGCCCGGGTCAAGAGACCCAGTACTTC. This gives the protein CASSPGQETQYF. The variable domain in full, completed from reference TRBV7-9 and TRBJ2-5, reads DTGVSQNPRHKITKRGQNVTFRCDPISEHNRLYWYRQTLGQGPEFLTYFQNEAQLEKSRLLSDRFSAERPKGSFSTLEIQRTEQGDSAMYLCASSPGQETQYFGPGTRLLVL.

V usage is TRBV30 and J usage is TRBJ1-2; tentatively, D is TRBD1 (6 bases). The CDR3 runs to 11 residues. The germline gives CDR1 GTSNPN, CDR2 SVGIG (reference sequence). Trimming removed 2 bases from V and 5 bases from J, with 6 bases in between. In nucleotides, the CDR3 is TGTGCCTGGAGTACAGGGTATGGCTACACCTTC. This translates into CAWSTGYGYTF. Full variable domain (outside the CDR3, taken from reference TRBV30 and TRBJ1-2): SQTIHQWPATLVQPVGSPLSLECTVEGTSNPNLYWYRQAAGRGLQLLFYSVGIGQISSEVPQNLSASRPQDRQFILSSKKLLLSDSGFYLCAWSTGYGYTFGSGTRLTVV.

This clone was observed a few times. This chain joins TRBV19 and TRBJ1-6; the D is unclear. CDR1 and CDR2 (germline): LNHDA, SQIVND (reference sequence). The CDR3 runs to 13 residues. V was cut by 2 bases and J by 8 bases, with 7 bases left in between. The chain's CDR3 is CASSIHRDSPLHF. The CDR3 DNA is TGTGCCAGTAGTATACACAGAGATTCACCCCTCCACTTT.

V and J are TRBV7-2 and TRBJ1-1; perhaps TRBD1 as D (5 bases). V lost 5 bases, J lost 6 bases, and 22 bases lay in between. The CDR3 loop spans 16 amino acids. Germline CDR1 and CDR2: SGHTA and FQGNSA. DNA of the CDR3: TGTGCCAGCAGCAATGGGCGGGGGGTTCGGAGGGCTGAAGCTTTCTTT. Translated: CASSNGRGVRRAEAFF. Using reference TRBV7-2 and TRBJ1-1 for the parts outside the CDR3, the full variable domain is GAGVSQSPSNKVTEKGKDVELRCDPISGHTALYWYRQSLGQGLEFLIYFQGNSAPDKSGLPSDRFSAERTGGSVSTLTIQRTQQEDSAVYLCASSNGRGVRRAEAFFGQGTRLTVV.

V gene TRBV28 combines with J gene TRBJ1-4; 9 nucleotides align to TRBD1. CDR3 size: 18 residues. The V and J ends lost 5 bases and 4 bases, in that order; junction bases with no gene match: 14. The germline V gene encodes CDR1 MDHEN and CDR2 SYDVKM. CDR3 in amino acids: CASSPPLGTGMGNEKLFF. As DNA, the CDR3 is TGTGCCAGCAGTCCGCCACTGGGGACAGGGATGGGTAATGAAAAACTGTTTTTT.

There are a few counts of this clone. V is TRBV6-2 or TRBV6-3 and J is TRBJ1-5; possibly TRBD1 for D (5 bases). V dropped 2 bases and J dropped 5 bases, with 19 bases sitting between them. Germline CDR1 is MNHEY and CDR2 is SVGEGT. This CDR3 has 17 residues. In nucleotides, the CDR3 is TGTGCCAGCAGTTACGAGGTCGTTTGGGCAGGGCATCAGCCCCAGCATTTT. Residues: CASSYEVVWAGHQPQHF.

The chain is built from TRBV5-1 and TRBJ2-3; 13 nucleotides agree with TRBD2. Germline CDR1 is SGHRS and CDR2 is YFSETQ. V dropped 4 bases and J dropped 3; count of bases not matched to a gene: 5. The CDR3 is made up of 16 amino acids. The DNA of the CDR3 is TGCGCCAGCAGCCCAACGGGACTAGCGGGGACAGATACGCAGTATTTT. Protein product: CASSPTGLAGTDTQYF.

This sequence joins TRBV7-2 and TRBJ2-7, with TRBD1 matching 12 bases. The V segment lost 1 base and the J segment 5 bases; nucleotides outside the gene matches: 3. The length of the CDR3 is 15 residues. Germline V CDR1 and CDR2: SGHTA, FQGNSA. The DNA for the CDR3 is TGTGCCAGCAGCTTAGTCCGGGACAGGGGGCACGAGCAGTACTTC. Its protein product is CASSLVRDRGHEQYF.

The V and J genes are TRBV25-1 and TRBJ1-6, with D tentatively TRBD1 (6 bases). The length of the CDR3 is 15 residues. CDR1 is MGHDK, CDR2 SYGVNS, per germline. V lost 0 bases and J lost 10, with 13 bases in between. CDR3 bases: TGTGCCAGCAGTGAATACAGGGGTGAGGGCTCACCCCTCCACTTT. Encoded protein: CASSEYRGEGSPLHF.

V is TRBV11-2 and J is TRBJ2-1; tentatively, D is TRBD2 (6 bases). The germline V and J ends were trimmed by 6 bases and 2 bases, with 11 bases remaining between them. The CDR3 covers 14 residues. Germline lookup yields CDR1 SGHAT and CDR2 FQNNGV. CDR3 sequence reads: CASRGGGAYNEQFF. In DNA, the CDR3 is TGTGCCAGCAGGGGTGGCGGGGCCTACAATGAGCAGTTCTTC.

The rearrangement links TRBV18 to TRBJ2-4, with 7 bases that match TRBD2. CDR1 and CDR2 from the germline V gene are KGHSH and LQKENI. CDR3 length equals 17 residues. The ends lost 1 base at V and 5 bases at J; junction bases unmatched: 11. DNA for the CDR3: TGTGCCAGCTCACCACGCCAAGCCCTGGGGGGGGAAAACATTCAGTACTTC. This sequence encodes CASSPRQALGGENIQYF.

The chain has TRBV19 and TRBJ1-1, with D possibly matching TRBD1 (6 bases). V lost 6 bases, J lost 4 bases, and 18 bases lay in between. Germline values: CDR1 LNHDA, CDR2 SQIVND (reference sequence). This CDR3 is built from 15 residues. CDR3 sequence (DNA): TGTGCCAGTAGCCTTTTCTGGGGGCGCGTCACTGAAGCTTTCTTT. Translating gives CASSLFWGRVTEAFF.

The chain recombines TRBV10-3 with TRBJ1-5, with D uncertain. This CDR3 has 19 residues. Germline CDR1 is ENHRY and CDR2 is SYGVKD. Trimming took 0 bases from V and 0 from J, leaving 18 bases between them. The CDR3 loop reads CAISESNIGLAYSNQPQHF. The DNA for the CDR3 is TGTGCCATCAGTGAGTCGAACATAGGACTCGCTTATAGCAATCAGCCCCAGCATTTT.

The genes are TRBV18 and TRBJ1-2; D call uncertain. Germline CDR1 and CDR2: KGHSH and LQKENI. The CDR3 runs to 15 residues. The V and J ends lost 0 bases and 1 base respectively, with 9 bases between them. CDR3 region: CASSPPGDGNYGYTF. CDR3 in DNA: TGTGCCAGCTCACCACCGGGAGATGGTAACTATGGCTACACCTTC. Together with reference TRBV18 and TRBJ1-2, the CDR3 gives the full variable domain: NAGVMQNPRHLVRRRGQEARLRCSPMKGHSHVYWYRQLPEEGLKFMVYLQKENIIDESGMPKERFSAEFPKEGPSILRIQQVVRGDSAAYFCASSPPGDGNYGYTFGSGTRLTVV.

CDR3 residues: CASSPASTGLDSPLHF. Here the CDR3 DNA reads TGTGCCAGCAGCCCAGCGAGTACAGGGCTTGATTCACCCCTCCACTTT. This chain connects TRBV28 to TRBJ1-6, with TRBD1 as a possible D gene (6 bases). With 6 bases removed from V and 8 bases from J, the gap between germline ends came to 20 bases. CDR1 MDHEN and CDR2 SYDVKM come from the germline V gene. The CDR3 totals 16 residues.

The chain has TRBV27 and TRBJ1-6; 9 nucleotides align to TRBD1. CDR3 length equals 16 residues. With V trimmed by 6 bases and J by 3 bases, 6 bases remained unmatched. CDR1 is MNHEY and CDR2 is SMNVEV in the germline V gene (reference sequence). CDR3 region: CASRPGQGLYNSPLHF. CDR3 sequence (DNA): TGTGCCAGCAGGCCGGGACAGGGACTCTATAATTCACCCCTCCACTTT.

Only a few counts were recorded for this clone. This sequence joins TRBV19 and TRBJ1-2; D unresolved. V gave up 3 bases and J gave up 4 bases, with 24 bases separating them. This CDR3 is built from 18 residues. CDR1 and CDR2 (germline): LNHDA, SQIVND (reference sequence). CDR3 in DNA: TGTGCCAGTAGTATTCGTTCGGGAGTATTCGAATCTTTCTATGGCTACACCTTC. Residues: CASSIRSGVFESFYGYTF.

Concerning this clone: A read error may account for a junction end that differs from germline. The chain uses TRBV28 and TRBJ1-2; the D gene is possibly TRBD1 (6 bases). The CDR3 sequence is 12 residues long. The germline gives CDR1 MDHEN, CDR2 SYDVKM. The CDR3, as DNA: TGTGCCAGCAGGGACGACAGGCCCCTTTGTCACTTC. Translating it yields CASRDDRPLCHF.

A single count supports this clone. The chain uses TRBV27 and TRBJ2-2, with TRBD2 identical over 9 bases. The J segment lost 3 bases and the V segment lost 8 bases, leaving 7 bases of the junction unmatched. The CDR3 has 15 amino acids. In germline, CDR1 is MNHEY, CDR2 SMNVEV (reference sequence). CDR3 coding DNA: TGTGCCAGCCTCCGGGGCGGGGGGGACACCGGGGAGCTGTTTTTT. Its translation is CASLRGGGDTGELFF.